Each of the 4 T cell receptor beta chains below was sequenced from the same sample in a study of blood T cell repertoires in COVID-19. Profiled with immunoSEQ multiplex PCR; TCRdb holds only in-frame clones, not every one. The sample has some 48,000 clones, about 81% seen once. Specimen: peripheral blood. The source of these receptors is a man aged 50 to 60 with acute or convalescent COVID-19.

This CDR3 is CASSITGGSRSYNEQFF. The CDR3 bases are TGTGCCAGTAGTATAACAGGGGGCTCTCGCTCCTACAATGAGCAGTTCTTC. This sequence joins TRBV19 and TRBJ2-1; 9 bases map to TRBD1. CDR3 length: 17 amino acids. The V and J ends lost 2 bases and 0 bases, in that order; junction bases with no gene match: 5. Germline CDR1 and CDR2: LNHDA and SQIVND (reference sequence).

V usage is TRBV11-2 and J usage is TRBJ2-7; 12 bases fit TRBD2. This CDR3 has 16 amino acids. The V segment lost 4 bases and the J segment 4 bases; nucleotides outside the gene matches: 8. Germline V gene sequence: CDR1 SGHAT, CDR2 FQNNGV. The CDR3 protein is CASSSLTSGSWYEQYF. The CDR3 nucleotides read TGTGCCAGCAGCTCCCTGACTAGCGGGAGTTGGTACGAGCAGTACTTC.

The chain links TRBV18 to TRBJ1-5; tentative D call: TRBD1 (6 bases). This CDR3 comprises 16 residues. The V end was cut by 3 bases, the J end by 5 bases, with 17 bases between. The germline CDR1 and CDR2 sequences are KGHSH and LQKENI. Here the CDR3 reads CASSPRTVRSHQPQHF. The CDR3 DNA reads TGTGCCAGCTCACCCCGGACAGTTAGGTCTCATCAGCCCCAGCATTTT.

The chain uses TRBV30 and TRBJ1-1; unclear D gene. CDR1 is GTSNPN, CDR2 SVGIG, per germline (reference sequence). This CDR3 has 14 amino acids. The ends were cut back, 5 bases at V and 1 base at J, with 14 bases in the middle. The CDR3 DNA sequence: TGTGCCTGGTCTAAAGTCACGGGGAACACTGAAGCTTTCTTT. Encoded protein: CAWSKVTGNTEAFF.